This is a list of T cell receptor beta chains from one sample in a study of blood T cell repertoires in COVID-19. Sequencing used immunoSEQ multiplex PCR; TCRdb keeps in-frame clones, though not all of them. This sample has some 300,000 clones; around 90% occur once, and the top ten carry around 1%. Source material: peripheral blood. The receptors were sampled from a woman between 35 and 50 years old with COVID-19, enrolled during active disease. CDR3s include the opening cysteine and the closing phenylalanine or tryptophan. The D gene is left open where the match is weak. Clone size is given for some rows only: seen once, a few or many times, or a class if the clone is expanded.

>TRBJ1-1|TRBV19|.|TRBD1
CASSRDSMNTEAFF
TGTGCCAGTAGTAGGGACAGTATGAACACTGAAGCTTTCTTT
>TRBJ2-1|TRBV6-5|.|TRBD2
CASSSLAGGPRNEQFF
TGTGCCAGCAGTTCCCTAGCGGGGGGGCCGAGAAATGAGCAGTTCTTC
>TRBJ1-1|TRBV29-1|.|.
CSVVRVLNTEAFF
TGCAGCGTTGTACGAGTACTGAACACTGAAGCTTTCTTT
>TRBJ2-2|TRBV28|.|TRBD1
CASSGQGIGTGELFF
TGTGCCAGCAGTGGACAGGGGATAGGGACCGGGGAGCTGTTTTTT
>TRBJ1-1|TRBV4-3|once|.
CASSQGVAMNTEAFF
TGCGCCAGCAGCCAAGGGGTAGCTATGAACACTGAAGCTTTCTTT
>TRBJ2-1|TRBV27|few|TRBD2
CASSFGQRGGHFYNEQFF
TGTGCCAGCAGTTTTGGTCAGCGGGGGGGCCATTTCTACAATGAGCAGTTCTTC
>TRBJ1-3|TRBV5-1|.|.
CASSLDPSGNTIYF
TGCGCCAGCAGCTTGGATCCTTCTGGAAACACCATATATTTT
>TRBJ1-2|TRBV5-4|few|TRBD1
CASSWPPPRTGGKSDGYTF
TGTGCCAGCAGCTGGCCGCCCCCCCGGACAGGGGGCAAATCGGATGGCTACACCTTC
>TRBJ1-1|TRBV7-9|.|TRBD1
CASRDRDGTEAFF
TGTGCCAGCAGAGACAGGGATGGCACTGAAGCTTTCTTT
>TRBJ1-1|TRBV27|.|.
CASSLATASEAFF
TGTGCCAGCAGTTTAGCGACAGCAAGTGAAGCTTTCTTT
>TRBJ1-1|TRBV28|once|.
CASSFRGTEAFF
TGTGCCAGCAGTTTTCGGGGCACTGAAGCTTTCTTT
>TRBJ1-6|TRBV28|once|TRBD1
CASSGMQGGGSSPLHF
TGTGCCAGCAGTGGGATGCAAGGGGGCGGAAGTTCACCCCTCCACTTT
>TRBJ1-4|TRBV4-3|.|TRBD1
CASSQEDRGEKLFF
TGCGCCAGCAGCCAAGAGGACAGGGGGGAAAAACTGTTTTTT
>TRBJ2-4|TRBV21-1|.|.
CASSKSHSVKNIQYF
TGTGCCAGCAGCAAGTCGCATTCGGTGAAAAACATTCAGTACTTC
>TRBJ1-2|TRBV28|.|.
CASKGPNYGYTF
TGTGCCAGCAAGGGGCCTAACTATGGCTACACCTTC
>TRBJ2-5|TRBV7-9|once|.
CASSLGPGVQYF
TGTGCCAGCAGCTTAGGCCCCGGGGTCCAGTACTTC
>TRBJ1-6|TRBV14|few|TRBD1
CASSQDVSGQLLF
TGTGCCAGCAGCCAGGATGTCTCGGGACAGCTCCTTTTT
>TRBJ1-3|TRBV7-9|.|.
CASSLGAGADTIYF
TGTGCCAGCAGCTTAGGAGCAGGGGCAGACACCATATATTTT
>TRBJ2-4|TRBV7-8|.|.
CASSLALRRGFKNIQYF
TGTGCCAGCAGCTTAGCGTTAAGGCGGGGTTTCAAAAACATTCAGTACTTC
>TRBJ2-7|TRBV9|.|.
CASSVEPGNSYEQYF
TGTGCCAGCAGCGTAGAACCGGGAAATTCCTACGAGCAGTACTTC
>TRBJ2-1|TRBV10-3|.|.
CAISERDSSISYNEQFF
TGTGCCATCAGTGAGCGGGACTCTTCGATCTCCTACAATGAGCAGTTCTTC
>TRBJ2-5|TRBV7-2|.|.
CASSLVGGQETQYF
TGTGCCAGCAGCTTAGTAGGAGGGCAAGAGACCCAGTACTTC
>TRBJ2-1|TRBV27|once|.
CASRGNLYNEQFF
TGTGCCAGCCGGGGGAACCTATACAATGAGCAGTTCTTC
>TRBJ1-1|TRBV3-1/TRBV3-2|.|.
CASSQVEGNTEAFF
TGTGCCAGCAGCCAAGTCGAGGGTAACACTGAAGCTTTCTTT
>TRBJ2-7|TRBV4-3|.|TRBD1
CASSQLRQGSYEQYF
TGCGCCAGCAGCCAACTCCGACAGGGCTCCTACGAGCAGTACTTC
>TRBJ1-3|TRBV7-2|.|.
CASSFSRALSGNTIYF
TGTGCCAGCAGCTTCAGCAGGGCCCTCTCTGGAAACACCATATATTTT
>TRBJ1-6|TRBV9|.|.
CASSVKQEDSPLHF
TGTGCCAGCAGCGTAAAGCAGGAGGATTCACCCCTCCACTTT
>TRBJ2-1|TRBV20-1|.|.
CSARDIEQFF
TGCAGTGCTAGAGATATAGAGCAGTTCTTC
>TRBJ2-3|TRBV7-9|once|.
CASSPSWGPQYF
TGTGCCAGCAGCCCCTCTTGGGGCCCGCAGTATTTT
>TRBJ1-1|TRBV21-1|.|.
CASSADRGNFPEAFF
TGTGCCAGCAGCGCGGACAGGGGGAACTTTCCTGAAGCTTTCTTT
>TRBJ2-7|TRBV9|.|.
CASSRGSSYEQYF
TGTGCCAGCAGCCGGGGGAGCTCCTACGAGCAGTACTTC
>TRBJ1-4|TRBV20-1|once|.
CSASLQGWGEKLFF
TGCAGTGCTAGTTTGCAGGGATGGGGTGAAAAACTGTTTTTT
>TRBJ2-1|TRBV27|.|TRBD2
CASSISGRGGNEQFF
TGTGCCAGCAGCATAAGCGGGAGAGGGGGCAATGAGCAGTTCTTC
>TRBJ1-2|TRBV27|.|.
CASSLMTGYGYTF
TGTGCCAGCAGTTTAATGACGGGTTATGGCTACACCTTC
>TRBJ2-3|TRBV28|.|.
CASSSSPTGGGYTDTQYF
TGTGCCAGCAGTTCGTCGCCGACAGGTGGGGGCTACACAGATACGCAGTATTTT
>TRBJ1-3|TRBV6-5|once|.
CASSYSARISGNTIYF
TGTGCCAGCAGTTACTCGGCCAGGATCTCTGGAAACACCATATATTTT
>TRBJ2-5|TRBV12-3/TRBV12-4|.|.
CASSLQGGETQYF
TGTGCCAGCAGTTTGCAGGGGGGAGAGACCCAGTACTTC
>TRBJ2-1|TRBV4-1|.|TRBD2
CASSGLAVMYNEQFF
TGCGCCAGCAGCGGACTAGCAGTTATGTACAATGAGCAGTTCTTC
>TRBJ2-3|TRBV19|.|.
CASSKRGGDTQYF
TGTGCCAGTAGTAAGCGAGGGGGAGATACGCAGTATTTT
>TRBJ2-6|TRBV7-9|.|.
CASNDWGANVLTF
TGTGCCAGCAACGACTGGGGGGCCAACGTCCTGACTTTC
>TRBJ2-4|TRBV2|.|.
CASSVWGGKNIQYF
TGTGCCAGCAGTGTTTGGGGCGGCAAAAACATTCAGTACTTC
>TRBJ1-4|TRBV28|.|.
CASSLRGPGKLFF
TGTGCCAGCAGTTTAAGGGGCCCTGGGAAACTGTTTTTT
>TRBJ2-5|TRBV5-1|.|TRBD1
CASSSLTGLQETQYF
TGCGCCAGCAGCTCCCTGACAGGGTTACAAGAGACCCAGTACTTC
>TRBJ1-1|TRBV6-2/TRBV6-3|.|.
CASSFPAQGSPEAFF
TGTGCCAGCAGTTTTCCCGCTCAGGGGAGCCCTGAAGCTTTCTTT
>TRBJ1-6|TRBV5-1|.|TRBD1
CASGQGAGSPLHF
TGCGCCAGCGGACAGGGGGCGGGATCACCCCTCCACTTT
>TRBJ1-1|TRBV28|.|.
CAWGGPEHVAFF
TGTGCCTGGGGGGGGCCAGAACATGTTGCTTTCTTT
>TRBJ2-5|TRBV7-9|.|TRBD1
CASSLDRGQETQYF
TGTGCCAGCAGCCTGGACAGGGGGCAAGAGACCCAGTACTTC
>TRBJ1-3|TRBV5-6|.|.
CASSLNFYSGNTIYF
TGTGCCAGCAGCTTGAACTTTTACTCTGGAAACACCATATATTTT
>TRBJ2-7|TRBV28|.|TRBD2
CASMMSGGQYF
TGTGCCAGCATGATGTCGGGAGGGCAGTACTTC
>TRBJ2-5|TRBV11-3|few|.
CASSLRIQGSGQETQYF
TGTGCCAGCAGCTTAAGAATCCAGGGTAGCGGCCAAGAGACCCAGTACTTC
>TRBJ1-2|TRBV3-1/TRBV3-2|.|.
CASSLQGSNYGYTF
TGTGCCAGCAGCTTACAGGGATCTAACTATGGCTACACCTTC
>TRBJ1-2|TRBV28|.|.
CASNSFQGNYGYTF
TGTGCCAGCAACAGTTTTCAGGGGAACTATGGCTACACCTTC
>TRBJ1-2|TRBV28|.|.
CASRSKGSLGAFLYGYTF
TGTGCCAGCAGATCGAAAGGTTCGTTGGGGGCCTTTCTTTATGGCTACACCTTC
>TRBJ1-2|TRBV9|.|TRBD1
CASRAGTGVNYGYTF
TGTGCCAGCAGGGCCGGGACAGGGGTTAACTATGGCTACACCTTC
>TRBJ1-1|TRBV9|.|.
CATQPGLGDTEAFF
TGTGCCACGCAACCGGGCCTAGGGGACACTGAAGCTTTCTTT
>TRBJ2-1|TRBV11-3|.|TRBD1
CASSLRDREDNEQFF
TGTGCCAGCAGCCTACGGGACAGGGAGGACAATGAGCAGTTCTTC
>TRBJ1-1|TRBV5-1|.|TRBD1
CASSRGQGNTEAFF
TGCGCCAGCAGCCGGGGACAGGGGAACACTGAAGCTTTCTTT
>TRBJ2-3|TRBV7-2|.|TRBD2
CASSRGGGGASDTQYF
TGTGCCAGCAGCAGAGGGGGCGGGGGGGCCTCAGATACGCAGTATTTT
>TRBJ1-4|TRBV2|.|TRBD1
CASSSVRQGLTEKLFF
TGTGCCAGCAGTTCTGTCCGACAGGGGCTTACAGAAAAACTGTTTTTT
>TRBJ1-2|TRBV6-6|.|.
CASSPDRDYGYTF
TGTGCCAGCAGTCCCGACAGAGACTATGGCTACACCTTC